This T cell receptor (beta chain) is drawn from a study of control samples from healthy donors and cancer patients. Germline CDR1 ENHRY, CDR2 SYGVKD. CDR3 size: 13 residues. V was clipped by 5 bases and J by 5 bases, with 12 bases between them. This clone was seen more than once but under ten times. This table comes from immunoSEQ multiplex PCR, and its TCRdb copy is limited to in-frame clones, with some not included. This table holds tens of thousands of clones, 90% to 95% found once. The TCR comes from a man aged 30 to 39 with colorectal cancer. This chain uses TRBV10-3 with TRBJ1-1, with D hard to call. Sequencing was performed on PBMCs. This CDR3 is CAISRKGDTEAFF. CDR3 nucleotides: TGTGCCATCAGTCGAAAGGGTGATACTGAAGCTTTCTTT.